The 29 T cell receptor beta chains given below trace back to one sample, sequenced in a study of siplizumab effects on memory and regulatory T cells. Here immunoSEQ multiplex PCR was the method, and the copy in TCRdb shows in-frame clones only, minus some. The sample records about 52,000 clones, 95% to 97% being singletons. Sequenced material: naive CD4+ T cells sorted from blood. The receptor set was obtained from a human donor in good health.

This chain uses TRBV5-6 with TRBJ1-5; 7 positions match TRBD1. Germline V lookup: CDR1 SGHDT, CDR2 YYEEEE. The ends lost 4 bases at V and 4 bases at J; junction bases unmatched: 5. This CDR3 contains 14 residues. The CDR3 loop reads CASSLIQGNQPQHF. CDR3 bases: TGTGCCAGCAGCCTGATACAGGGGAATCAGCCCCAGCATTTT.

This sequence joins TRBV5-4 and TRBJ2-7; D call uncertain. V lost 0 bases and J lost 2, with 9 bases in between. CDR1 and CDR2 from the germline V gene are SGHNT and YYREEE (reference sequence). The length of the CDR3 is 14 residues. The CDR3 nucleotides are TGTGCCAGCAGCTTGGTTGGGGTTACCTACGAGCAGTACTTC. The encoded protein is CASSLVGVTYEQYF.

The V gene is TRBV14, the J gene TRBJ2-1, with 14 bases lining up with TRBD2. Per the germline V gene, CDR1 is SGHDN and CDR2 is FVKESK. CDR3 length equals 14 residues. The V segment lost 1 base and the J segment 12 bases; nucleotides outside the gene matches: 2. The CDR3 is CASSQVGTSGRQFF. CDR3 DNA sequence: TGTGCCAGCAGCCAAGTGGGGACTAGCGGGAGGCAGTTCTTC.

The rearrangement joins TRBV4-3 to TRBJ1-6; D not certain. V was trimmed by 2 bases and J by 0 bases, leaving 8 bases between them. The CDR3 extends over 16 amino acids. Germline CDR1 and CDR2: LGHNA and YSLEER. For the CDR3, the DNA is TGCGCCAGCAGCCAAAACCGGGCCTCCTATAATTCACCCCTCCACTTT. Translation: CASSQNRASYNSPLHF.

CDR3 in amino acids: CASSPVNSGNTIYF. CDR3 in DNA: TGTGCCAGCTCACCCGTCAACTCTGGAAACACCATATATTTT. The chain joins TRBV18 to TRBJ1-3; D uncertain. Germline assignment: CDR1 KGHSH and CDR2 LQKENI. The CDR3 has 14 amino acids. V lost 3 bases and J 0 bases, leaving 6 bases between the germline ends.

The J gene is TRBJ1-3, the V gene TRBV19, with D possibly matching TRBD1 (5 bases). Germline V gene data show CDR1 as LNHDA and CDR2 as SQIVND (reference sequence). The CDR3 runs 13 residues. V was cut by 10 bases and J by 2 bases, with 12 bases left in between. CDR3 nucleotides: TGTGCCACCTTCGACAGACCTGGAAACACCATATATTTT. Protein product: CATFDRPGNTIYF.

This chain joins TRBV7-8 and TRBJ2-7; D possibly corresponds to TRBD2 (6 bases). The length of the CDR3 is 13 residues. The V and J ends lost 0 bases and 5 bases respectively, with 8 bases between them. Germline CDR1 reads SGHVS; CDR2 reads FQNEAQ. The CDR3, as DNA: TGTGCCAGCAGCTTAGCCGGGAGTAACGAGCAGTACTTC. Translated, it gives CASSLAGSNEQYF.

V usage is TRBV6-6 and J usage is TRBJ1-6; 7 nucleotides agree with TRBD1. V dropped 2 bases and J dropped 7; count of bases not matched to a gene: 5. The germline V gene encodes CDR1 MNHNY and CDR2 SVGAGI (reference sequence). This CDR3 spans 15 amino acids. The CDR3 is CASSYRDSRNSPLHF. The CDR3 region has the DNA TGTGCCAGCAGTTACCGGGACAGTCGCAATTCACCCCTCCACTTT.

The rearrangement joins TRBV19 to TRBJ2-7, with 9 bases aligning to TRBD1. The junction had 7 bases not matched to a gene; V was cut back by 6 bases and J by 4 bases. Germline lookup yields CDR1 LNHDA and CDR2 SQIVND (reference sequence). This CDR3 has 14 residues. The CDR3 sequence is CASSRPGQGYEQYF. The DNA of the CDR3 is TGTGCCAGTAGCCGCCCGGGACAGGGTTACGAGCAGTACTTC. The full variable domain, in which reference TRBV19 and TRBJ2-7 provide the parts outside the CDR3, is DGGITQSPKYLFRKEGQNVTLSCEQNLNHDAMYWYRQDPGQGLRLIYYSQIVNDFQKGDIAEGYSVSREKKESFPLTVTSAQKNPTAFYLCASSRPGQGYEQYFGPGTRLTVT.

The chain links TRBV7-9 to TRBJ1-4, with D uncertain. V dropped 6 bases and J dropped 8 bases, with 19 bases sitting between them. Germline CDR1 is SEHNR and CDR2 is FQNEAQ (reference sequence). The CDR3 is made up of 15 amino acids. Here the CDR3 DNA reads TGTGCCAGCAGTCCCGACACAAACCTGGGGGAAAAACTGTTTTTT. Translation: CASSPDTNLGEKLFF.

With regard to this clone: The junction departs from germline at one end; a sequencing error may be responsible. The CDR3 sequence: CASGPTGNSGYTF. The CDR3 region has the DNA TGCGCCAGCGGTCCGACAGGAAACTCTGGCTACACCTTC. This sequence joins TRBV5-1 and TRBJ1-2; tentative D call: TRBD1 (6 bases). Germline V CDR1 and CDR2: SGHRS, YFSETQ. The CDR3 totals 13 residues.

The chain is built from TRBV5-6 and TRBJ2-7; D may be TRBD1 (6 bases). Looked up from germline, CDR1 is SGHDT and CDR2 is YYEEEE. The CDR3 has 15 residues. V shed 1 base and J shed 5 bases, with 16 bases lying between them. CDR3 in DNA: TGTGCCAGCAGCTTGCTCAGGGGCCGTTCCAACGAGCAGTACTTC. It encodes CASSLLRGRSNEQYF.

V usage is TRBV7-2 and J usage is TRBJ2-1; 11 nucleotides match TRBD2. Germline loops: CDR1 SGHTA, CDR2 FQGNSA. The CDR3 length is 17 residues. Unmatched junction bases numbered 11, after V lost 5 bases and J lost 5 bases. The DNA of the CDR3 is TGTGCCAGCAGCCGCAGTACTAGCGGGAGTTACGACAATGAGCAGTTCTTC. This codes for CASSRSTSGSYDNEQFF.

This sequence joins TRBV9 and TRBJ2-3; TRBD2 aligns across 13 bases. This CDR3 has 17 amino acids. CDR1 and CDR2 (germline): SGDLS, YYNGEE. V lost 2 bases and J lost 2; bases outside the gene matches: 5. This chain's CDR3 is CASSVGLAGVITDTQYF. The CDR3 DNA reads TGTGCCAGCAGCGTCGGACTAGCGGGGGTGATCACAGATACGCAGTATTTT.

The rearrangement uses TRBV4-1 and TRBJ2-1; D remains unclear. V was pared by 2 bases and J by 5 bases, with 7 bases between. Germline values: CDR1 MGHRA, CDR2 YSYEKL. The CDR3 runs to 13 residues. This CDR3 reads CASSQITNNEQFF. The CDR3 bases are TGCGCCAGCAGCCAAATCACTAACAATGAGCAGTTCTTC.

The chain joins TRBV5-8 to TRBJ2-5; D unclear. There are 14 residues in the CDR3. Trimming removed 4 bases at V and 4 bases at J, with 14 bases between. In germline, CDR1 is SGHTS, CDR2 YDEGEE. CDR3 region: CASSPGPKGETQYF. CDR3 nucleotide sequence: TGTGCCAGCAGCCCCGGGCCGAAGGGAGAGACCCAGTACTTC.

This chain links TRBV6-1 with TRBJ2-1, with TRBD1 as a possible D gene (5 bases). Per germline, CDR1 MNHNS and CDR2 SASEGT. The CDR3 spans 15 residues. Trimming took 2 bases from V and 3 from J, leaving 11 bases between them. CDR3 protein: CASSESGAVYNEQFF. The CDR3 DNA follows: TGTGCCAGCAGTGAATCTGGGGCTGTCTACAATGAGCAGTTCTTC.

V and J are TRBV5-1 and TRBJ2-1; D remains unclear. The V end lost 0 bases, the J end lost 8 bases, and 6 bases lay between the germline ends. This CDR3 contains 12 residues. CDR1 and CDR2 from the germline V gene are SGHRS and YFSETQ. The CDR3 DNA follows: TGCGCCAGCAGCTTGGCCTTAGATGAGCAGTTCTTC. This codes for CASSLALDEQFF.

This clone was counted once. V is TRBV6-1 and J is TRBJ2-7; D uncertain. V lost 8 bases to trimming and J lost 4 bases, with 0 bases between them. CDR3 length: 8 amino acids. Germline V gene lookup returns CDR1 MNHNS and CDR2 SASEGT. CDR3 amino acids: CASYEQYF. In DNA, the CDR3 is TGTGCCAGCTACGAGCAGTACTTC.

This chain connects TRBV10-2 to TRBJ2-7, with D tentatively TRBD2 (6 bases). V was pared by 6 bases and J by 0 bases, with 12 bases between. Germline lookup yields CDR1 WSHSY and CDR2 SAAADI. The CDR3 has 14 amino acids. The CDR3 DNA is TGCGCCAGCAGAAGCGGGCCGATCTCCTACGAGCAGTACTTC. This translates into CASRSGPISYEQYF.

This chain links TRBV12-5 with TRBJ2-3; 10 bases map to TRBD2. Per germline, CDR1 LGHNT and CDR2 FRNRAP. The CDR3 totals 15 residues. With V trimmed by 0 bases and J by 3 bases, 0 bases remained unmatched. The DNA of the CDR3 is TGTGCTAGTGGTTTGGTACTAGCGGGAACAGATACGCAGTATTTT. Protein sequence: CASGLVLAGTDTQYF. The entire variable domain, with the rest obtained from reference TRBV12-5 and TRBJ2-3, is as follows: DARVTQTPRHKVTEMGQEVTMRCQPILGHNTVFWYRQTMMQGLELLAYFRNRAPLDDSGMPKDRFSAEMPDATLATLKIQPSEPRDSAVYFCASGLVLAGTDTQYFGPGTRLTVL.

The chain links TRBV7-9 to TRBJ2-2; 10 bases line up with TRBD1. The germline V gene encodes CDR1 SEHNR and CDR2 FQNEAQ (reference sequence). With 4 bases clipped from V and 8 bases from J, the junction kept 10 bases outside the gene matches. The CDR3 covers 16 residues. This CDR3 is CASSSRQGAPSGELFF. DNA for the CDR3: TGTGCCAGCAGCTCTAGACAGGGGGCGCCATCGGGGGAGCTGTTTTTT.

The CDR3 spells CASSDRNEKLFF. CDR3 sequence (DNA): TGTGCCAGCAGTGACCGGAATGAAAAACTGTTTTTT. This chain links TRBV6-4 with TRBJ1-4; D ambiguous. The CDR3 runs to 12 residues. Germline V CDR1 and CDR2: MRHNA, SNTAGT. V lost 2 bases, J lost 5 bases, and 3 bases lay in between.

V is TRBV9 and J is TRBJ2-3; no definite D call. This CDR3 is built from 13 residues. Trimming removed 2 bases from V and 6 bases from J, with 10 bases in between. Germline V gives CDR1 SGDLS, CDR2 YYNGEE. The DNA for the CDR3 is TGTGCCAGCAGCGTTGGCCAAAGGGATACGCAGTATTTT. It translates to CASSVGQRDTQYF.

CDR3 coding DNA: TGTGCCAGCAGCCGTGGAGCCGGGACTAGCGGCGAGCAGTACTTC. This translates into CASSRGAGTSGEQYF. The gene calls are TRBV11-3 and TRBJ2-7; 11 bases line up with TRBD2. CDR3 length equals 15 residues. Unmatched junction bases numbered 9, after V lost 5 bases and J lost 6 bases. Germline V lookup: CDR1 SGHNT, CDR2 YENEEA.

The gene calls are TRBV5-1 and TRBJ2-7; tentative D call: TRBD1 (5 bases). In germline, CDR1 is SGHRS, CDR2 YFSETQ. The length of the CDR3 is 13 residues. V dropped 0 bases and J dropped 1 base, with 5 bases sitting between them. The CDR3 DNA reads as TGCGCCAGCAGCTTGGGACAGTCCTACGAGCAGTACTTC. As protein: CASSLGQSYEQYF.

The CDR3 protein is CASSLRTGQYF. The CDR3, as DNA: TGTGCCAGCAGTTTGAGGACAGGGCAGTATTTT. This chain links TRBV28 with TRBJ2-3, with 7 bases fitting TRBD1. The V segment lost 3 bases and the J segment 11 bases; nucleotides outside the gene matches: 2. Germline CDR1 reads MDHEN; CDR2 reads SYDVKM. This CDR3 is 11 amino acids long.

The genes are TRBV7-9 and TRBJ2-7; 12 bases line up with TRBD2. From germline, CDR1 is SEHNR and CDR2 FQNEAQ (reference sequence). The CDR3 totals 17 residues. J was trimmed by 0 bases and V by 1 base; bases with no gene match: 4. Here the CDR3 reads CASSLGLTSGSSYEQYF. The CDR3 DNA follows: TGTGCCAGCAGCTTAGGGCTGACTAGCGGGAGCTCCTACGAGCAGTACTTC.

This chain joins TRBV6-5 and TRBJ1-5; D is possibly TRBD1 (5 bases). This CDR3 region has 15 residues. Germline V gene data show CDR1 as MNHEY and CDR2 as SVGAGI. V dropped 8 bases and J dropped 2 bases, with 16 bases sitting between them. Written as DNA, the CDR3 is TGTGCCAGCCGTAGGGGAAAGTACGGCAATCAGCCCCAGCATTTT. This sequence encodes CASRRGKYGNQPQHF.